This TCR beta chain was documented in a study of T cells in Graves' hyperthyroidism and ophthalmopathy. Amplified TCR beta CDR3 regions derived from RNA transcripts. When the TCR CDR3 underwent first-round RT-PCR, the HTBI primer set was used. TCRdb itself ran the multiplex PCR reads through MiXCR, one entry per CDR3 protein. The sample has about 840,000 distinct CDR3 sequences; over 35% are singletons. Hyperthyroidism was newly diagnosed in patients aged 18 to 65 (duration under 2 months). This sample holds PBMCs from about 10 ml fresh peripheral blood. This clonotype has a count of ten or more. The sequence derives from a man between 18 and 29 years old with Graves' hyperthyroidism. The material sequenced was blood.

As DNA, the CDR3 is TGTGCCACCTCGGCGCGCATCTTGGAGACCCAGTACTTC. This translates into CATSARILETQYF. The gene calls are TRBV10-3 and TRBJ2-5; D is unclear. The V end lost 10 bases, the J end lost 5 bases, and 17 bases lay between the germline ends. CDR1 ENHRY and CDR2 SYGVKD come from the germline V gene. The CDR3 is 13 residues long.